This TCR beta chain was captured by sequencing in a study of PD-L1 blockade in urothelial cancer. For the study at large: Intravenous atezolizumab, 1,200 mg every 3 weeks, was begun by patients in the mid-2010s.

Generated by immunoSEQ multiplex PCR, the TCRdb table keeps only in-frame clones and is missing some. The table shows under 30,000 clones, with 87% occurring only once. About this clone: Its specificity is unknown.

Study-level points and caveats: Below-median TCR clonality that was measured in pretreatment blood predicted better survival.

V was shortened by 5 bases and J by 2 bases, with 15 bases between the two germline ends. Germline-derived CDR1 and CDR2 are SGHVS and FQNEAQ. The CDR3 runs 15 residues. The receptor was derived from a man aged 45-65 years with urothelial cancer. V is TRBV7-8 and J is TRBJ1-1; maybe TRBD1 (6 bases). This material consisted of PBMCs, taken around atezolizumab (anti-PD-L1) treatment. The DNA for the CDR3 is TGTGCCAGCAGCCCGACCCCCAGGGGTAACACTGAAGCTTTCTTT. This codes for CASSPTPRGNTEAFF.